Listed below are T cell receptor beta chains from one sample, sequenced in a study of blood T cell repertoires in COVID-19. Clones were read by immunoSEQ multiplex PCR, and TCRdb kept only the in-frame ones, dropping some. The sample holds roughly 200,000 clones, around 87% seen once. The source material was peripheral blood. The receptor source for this set is a man in his forties or fifties with active or convalescent COVID-19. Both conserved end residues are part of each CDR3. Fields, in order: D gene, J gene, V gene, clone size, CDR3 DNA, CDR3 protein. D genes are given only for firm matches. Size tells how often a clone was seen (once, few, many) or the class of an expanded clone, and some rows leave it out.

D: -
J: TRBJ1-1
V: TRBV2
size: -
DNA: TGTGCCAGCAGTACCAAAGGAGGGACTGAAGCTTTCTTT
CDR3: CASSTKGGTEAFF

D: TRBD1
J: TRBJ2-1
V: TRBV7-6
size: -
DNA: TGTGCCAGCAGCTTAGGGCAGGGGGCAGGTGAGCAGTTCTTC
CDR3: CASSLGQGAGEQFF

D: TRBD1
J: TRBJ2-3
V: TRBV6-2/TRBV6-3
size: -
DNA: TGTGCCAGCAGTTACTCGGGACAGGGCCGTACGCAGTATTTT
CDR3: CASSYSGQGRTQYF

D: -
J: TRBJ1-5
V: TRBV28
size: -
DNA: TGTGCCAGCAGGGAGGGTCGCCGGGATCAGCCCCAGCATTTT
CDR3: CASREGRRDQPQHF

D: TRBD2
J: TRBJ2-3
V: TRBV6-2/TRBV6-3
size: once
DNA: TGTGCCAGCACCCCCGGGACTAGTGCAGATACGCAGTATTTT
CDR3: CASTPGTSADTQYF

D: TRBD1
J: TRBJ1-4
V: TRBV4-1
size: -
DNA: TGCGCCAGCAGCCACGGACAGGGGGCGACTAATGAAAAACTGTTTTTT
CDR3: CASSHGQGATNEKLFF

D: TRBD2
J: TRBJ2-1
V: TRBV4-2
size: -
DNA: TGTGCCAGCAGCCAAGACCCTAGCGGGGCACGAGACAATGAGCAGTTCTTC
CDR3: CASSQDPSGARDNEQFF

D: -
J: TRBJ1-5
V: TRBV6-2/TRBV6-3
size: -
DNA: TGTGCCAGCAGTCGTCAGGGGCTTGGTGGGCCCCAGCATTTT
CDR3: CASSRQGLGGPQHF

D: -
J: TRBJ1-6
V: TRBV3-1/TRBV3-2
size: -
DNA: TGTGCCAGCAGCCAAGGGGAGGGAAGGAATTCACCCCTCCACTTT
CDR3: CASSQGEGRNSPLHF

D: TRBD1
J: TRBJ1-2
V: TRBV19
size: -
DNA: TGTGCCAGTAGTATCACAGGGGGGGATGGCTACACCTTC
CDR3: CASSITGGDGYTF

D: TRBD1
J: TRBJ2-1
V: TRBV7-3
size: -
DNA: TGTGCCAGCAGTTTGACAGGGAATGAGCAGTTCTTC
CDR3: CASSLTGNEQFF

D: -
J: TRBJ1-2
V: TRBV30
size: -
DNA: TGTGCCTGGATCCAGGGCCCTGGTGGCTACACCTTC
CDR3: CAWIQGPGGYTF

D: TRBD1
J: TRBJ1-1
V: TRBV9
size: -
DNA: TGTGCCAGCAGCGTAGTTACAGGGGATACTGAAGCTTTCTTT
CDR3: CASSVVTGDTEAFF

D: -
J: TRBJ2-7
V: TRBV5-1
size: -
DNA: TGCGCCAGCAGCTTGATCGGCATGGGCTCCGGGGTGGGGTACGAGCAGTACTTC
CDR3: CASSLIGMGSGVGYEQYF

D: -
J: TRBJ2-1
V: TRBV7-9
size: -
DNA: TGTGCCAGCAGCTCGGGACACCCGAGCTCCTACAATGAGCAGTTCTTC
CDR3: CASSSGHPSSYNEQFF

D: -
J: TRBJ2-3
V: TRBV7-3
size: -
DNA: TGTGCCAGCAGCTTAACGGGGCATGATACGCAGTATTTT
CDR3: CASSLTGHDTQYF

D: -
J: TRBJ2-7
V: TRBV14
size: -
DNA: TGTGCCAGCAGCCAAGTTGAGGACAAGCAGTACTTC
CDR3: CASSQVEDKQYF

D: TRBD1
J: TRBJ1-6
V: TRBV30
size: few
DNA: TGTGCCTGGAAAGGGGGCGGATTTTACAATTCACCCCTCCACTTT
CDR3: CAWKGGGFYNSPLHF

D: -
J: TRBJ1-1
V: TRBV27
size: -
DNA: TGTGCCAGCAGGTTTCATGAGGTGTCTGAAGCTTTCTTT
CDR3: CASRFHEVSEAFF

D: TRBD2
J: TRBJ2-1
V: TRBV9
size: once
DNA: TGTGCCAGCAGCCTCCAGGGACTAGCCCCCGACAATGAGCAGTTCTTC
CDR3: CASSLQGLAPDNEQFF

D: TRBD1
J: TRBJ1-5
V: TRBV18
size: -
DNA: TGTGCCAGCTCACCAAAGGGGGGGACGGACAGGGTGAGTCAGCCCCAGCATTTT
CDR3: CASSPKGGTDRVSQPQHF

D: -
J: TRBJ2-5
V: TRBV4-2
size: -
DNA: TGTGCCAGCAGCAGCAATGGGGAGGTAGAGACCCAGTACTTC
CDR3: CASSSNGEVETQYF

D: -
J: TRBJ1-2
V: TRBV19
size: -
DNA: TGTGCCAGTAGCCTTAATGGACAGTACTATGGCTACACCTTC
CDR3: CASSLNGQYYGYTF